This T cell receptor beta chain was captured by sequencing in a study of blood T cell repertoires in COVID-19. Looking at the study overall: Sites across the United States, Italy and Spain contributed samples from acute and convalescent COVID-19. PBMCs, B-cell-depleted T cells, or T cells provided the cDNA or gDNA that made up the material.

In the source study's methods: Reference gene primer amplification gave estimated nucleated cell counts. Libraries were prepared by immunoSEQ multiplex PCR; TCRdb keeps only in-frame clonotypes and omits some of them. V and J calls and clone size come straight from that table; D and trimming were deduced from the DNA. The table lists some 100,000 clones, nearly 85% of them singletons. V trimming: 5 bases; J trimming: 3 bases; junction bases outside the gene matches: 13. Germline CDR1 SGHTA, CDR2 FQGTGA. The CDR3 consists of 17 residues. V is TRBV7-3 and J is TRBJ2-3; 8 bases align to TRBD2. Sequenced: peripheral blood. This sequence was found in a woman aged 45-60 years with acute or convalescent COVID-19. CDR3 sequence: CASSPNPAAGETDTQYF. Here the CDR3 DNA reads TGTGCCAGCAGCCCCAACCCCGCAGCGGGGGAAACAGATACGCAGTATTTT. Full variable domain (remainder filled in from reference TRBV7-3 and TRBJ2-3): GAGVSQTPSNKVTEKGKYVELRCDPISGHTALYWYRQSLGQGPEFLIYFQGTGAADDSGLPNDRFFAVRPEGSVSTLKIQRTERGDSAVYLCASSPNPAAGETDTQYFGPGTRLTVL.